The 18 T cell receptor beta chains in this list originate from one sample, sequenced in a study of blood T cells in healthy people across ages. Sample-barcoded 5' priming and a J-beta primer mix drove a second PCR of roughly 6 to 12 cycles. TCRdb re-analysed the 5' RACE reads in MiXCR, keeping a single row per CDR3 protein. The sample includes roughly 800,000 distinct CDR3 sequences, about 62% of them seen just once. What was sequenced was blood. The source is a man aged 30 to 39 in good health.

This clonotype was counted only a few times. DNA of the CDR3: TGTGCCAGCAGCCAAGAAGGGAGGAGGCCCGACGAGCAGTACTTC. It is translated as CASSQEGRRPDEQYF. The chain has TRBV4-2 and TRBJ2-7; possible D gene TRBD2, 6 bases. The CDR3 has 15 amino acids. Trimming took 0 bases from V and 5 from J, leaving 14 bases between them. The germline gives CDR1 LGHNA, CDR2 YNFKEQ.

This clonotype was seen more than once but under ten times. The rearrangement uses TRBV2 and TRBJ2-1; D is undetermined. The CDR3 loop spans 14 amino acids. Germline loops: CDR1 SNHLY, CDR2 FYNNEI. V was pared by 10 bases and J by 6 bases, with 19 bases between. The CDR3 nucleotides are TGTGCCACCCTGGGAAGGTTTGGGTCCAATGAGCAGTTCTTC. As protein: CATLGRFGSNEQFF.

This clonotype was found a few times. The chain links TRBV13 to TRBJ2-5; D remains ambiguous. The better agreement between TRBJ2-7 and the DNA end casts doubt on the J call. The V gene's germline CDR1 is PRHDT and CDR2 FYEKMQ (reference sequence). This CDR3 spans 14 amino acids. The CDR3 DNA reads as TGTGCCAGCAGCTTAGAGGCGATTGGGTACGAGCAGTACTTC. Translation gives CASSLEAIGYEQYF.

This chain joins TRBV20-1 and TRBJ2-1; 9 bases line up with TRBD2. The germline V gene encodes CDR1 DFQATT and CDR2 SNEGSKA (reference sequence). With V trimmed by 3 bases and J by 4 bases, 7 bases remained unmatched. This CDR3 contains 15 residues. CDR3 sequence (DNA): TGCAGTGCTAGCCCGACTAGCGGACTGTACAATGAGCAGTTCTTC. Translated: CSASPTSGLYNEQFF.

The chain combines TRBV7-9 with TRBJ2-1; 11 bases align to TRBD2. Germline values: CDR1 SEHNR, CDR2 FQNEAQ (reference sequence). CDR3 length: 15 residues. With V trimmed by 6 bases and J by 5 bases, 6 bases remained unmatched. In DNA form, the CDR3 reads TGTGCCAGCAGGAGTAGCGGGGGGGAACACAATGAGCAGTTCTTC. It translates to CASRSSGGEHNEQFF.

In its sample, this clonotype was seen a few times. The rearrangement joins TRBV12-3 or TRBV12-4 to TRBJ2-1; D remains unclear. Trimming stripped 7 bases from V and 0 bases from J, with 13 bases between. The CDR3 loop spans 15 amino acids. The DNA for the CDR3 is TGTGCCAGCATCGCGACGGTTAGCTCCTACAATGAGCAGTTCTTC. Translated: CASIATVSSYNEQFF.

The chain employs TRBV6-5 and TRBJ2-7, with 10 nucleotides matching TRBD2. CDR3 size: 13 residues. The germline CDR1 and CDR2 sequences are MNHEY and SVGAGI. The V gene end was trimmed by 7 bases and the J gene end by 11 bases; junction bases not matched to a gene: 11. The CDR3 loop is CASTERGGSRKYF. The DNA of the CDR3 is TGTGCCAGCACTGAGCGGGGGGGCTCCCGTAAGTACTTC.

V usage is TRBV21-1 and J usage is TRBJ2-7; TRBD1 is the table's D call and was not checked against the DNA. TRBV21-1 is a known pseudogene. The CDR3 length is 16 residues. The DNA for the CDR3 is TGTGCCAGCAGCAAAGAGAGGCAGGGGGTCTACTACGAGCAGTACTTC. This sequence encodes CASSKERQGVYYEQYF.

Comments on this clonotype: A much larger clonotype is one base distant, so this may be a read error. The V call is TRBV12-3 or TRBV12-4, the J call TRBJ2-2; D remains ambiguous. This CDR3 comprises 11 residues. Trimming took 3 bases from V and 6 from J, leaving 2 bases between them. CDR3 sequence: CASSFPGELFF. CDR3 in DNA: TGTGCCAGCAGTTTTCCCGGGGAGCTGTTTTTT.

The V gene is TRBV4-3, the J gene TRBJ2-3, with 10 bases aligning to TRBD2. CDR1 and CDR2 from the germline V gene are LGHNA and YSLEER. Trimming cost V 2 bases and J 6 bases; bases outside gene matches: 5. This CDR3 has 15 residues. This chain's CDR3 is CASSQLAGASDTQYF. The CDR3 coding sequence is TGCGCCAGCAGCCAACTAGCGGGAGCCTCCGATACGCAGTATTTT.

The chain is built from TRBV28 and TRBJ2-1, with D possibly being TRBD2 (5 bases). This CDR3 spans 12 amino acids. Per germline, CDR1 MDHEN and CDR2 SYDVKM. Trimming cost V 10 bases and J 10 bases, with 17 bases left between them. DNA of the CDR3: TGTGCCACCCTTTACCCCAAGCGGGAGCAGTTCTTC. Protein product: CATLYPKREQFF.

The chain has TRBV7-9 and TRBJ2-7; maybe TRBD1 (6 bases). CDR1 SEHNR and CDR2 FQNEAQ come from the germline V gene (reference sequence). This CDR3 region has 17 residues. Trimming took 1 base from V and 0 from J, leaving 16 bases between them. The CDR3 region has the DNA TGTGCCAGCAGCTTAGACCGTCAGGGGCCCTACTCCTACGAGCAGTACTTC. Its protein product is CASSLDRQGPYSYEQYF.

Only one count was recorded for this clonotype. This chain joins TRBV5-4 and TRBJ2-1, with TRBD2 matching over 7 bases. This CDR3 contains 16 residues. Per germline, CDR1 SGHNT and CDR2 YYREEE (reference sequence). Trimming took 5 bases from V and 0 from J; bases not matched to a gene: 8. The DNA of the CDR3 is TGTGCCAGCAGTGGGGGGGGGAGTGGCTCCTACAATGAGCAGTTCTTC. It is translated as CASSGGGSGSYNEQFF.

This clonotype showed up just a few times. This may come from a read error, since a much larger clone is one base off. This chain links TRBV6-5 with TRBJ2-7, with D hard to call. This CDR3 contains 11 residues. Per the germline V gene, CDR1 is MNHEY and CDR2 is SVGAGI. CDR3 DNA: TGTGCCAGCAGTTACTCCGACGAGCAGTACTTC. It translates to CASSYSDEQYF.

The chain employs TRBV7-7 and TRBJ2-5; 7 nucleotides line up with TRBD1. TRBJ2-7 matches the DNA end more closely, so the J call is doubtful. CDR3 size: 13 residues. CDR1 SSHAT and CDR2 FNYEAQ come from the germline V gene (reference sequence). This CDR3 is CASSPTGAGEQYF. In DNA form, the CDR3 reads TGTGCCAGCAGCCCCACAGGGGCGGGCGAGCAGTACTTC.

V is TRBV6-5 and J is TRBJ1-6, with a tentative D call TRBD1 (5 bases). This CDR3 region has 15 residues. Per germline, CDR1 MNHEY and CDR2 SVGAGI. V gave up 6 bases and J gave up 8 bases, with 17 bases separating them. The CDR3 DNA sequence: TGTGCCAGCAGGGCGACCGACAGACATTATTCACCCCTCCACTTT. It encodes CASRATDRHYSPLHF.

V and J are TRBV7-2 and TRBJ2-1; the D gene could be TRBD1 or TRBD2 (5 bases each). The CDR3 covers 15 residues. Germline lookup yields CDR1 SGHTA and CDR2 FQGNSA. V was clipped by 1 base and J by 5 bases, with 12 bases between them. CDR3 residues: CASSLGTWGNNEQFF. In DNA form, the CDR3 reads TGTGCCAGCAGCTTAGGGACATGGGGGAACAATGAGCAGTTCTTC.

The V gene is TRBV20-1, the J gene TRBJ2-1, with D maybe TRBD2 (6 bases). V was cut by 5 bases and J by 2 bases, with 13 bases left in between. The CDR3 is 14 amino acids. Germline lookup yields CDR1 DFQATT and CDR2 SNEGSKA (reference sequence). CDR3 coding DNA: TGCAGTGCTCCCAAGGAGGGCCCCTACAATGAGCAGTTCTTC. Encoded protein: CSAPKEGPYNEQFF.